This T cell receptor beta chain was obtained from a study of blood T cell repertoires in COVID-19. Study details: Material from acute and convalescent COVID-19 was sourced from the United States, Italy and Spain. The analysed material was cDNA or gDNA that came from T cells, B-cell-depleted T cells, or PBMCs.

As handled by the study authors: How many nucleated cells were present was estimated from reference gene primer amplification. The repertoire was sequenced with immunoSEQ multiplex PCR; TCRdb's copy has only in-frame clones and lacks some. D and trimming were read from the DNA, whereas the V and J calls and clone size are those reported in that table. The table includes around 84,000 clones, around 82% detected once. The CDR3 runs to 12 residues. V lost 3 bases and J lost 5, with 5 bases in between. Germline V lookup: CDR1 KGHSH, CDR2 LQKENI. The sequenced sample was peripheral blood. The chain carries TRBV18 and TRBJ1-3; D might be TRBD1 (5 bases). The sequence derives from a man aged 60 to 69 with COVID-19, enrolled during active disease. In DNA, the CDR3 is TGTGCCAGCTCACCGGACAGAAACACCATATATTTT. Translated, it gives CASSPDRNTIYF. Full variable domain (missing parts from reference TRBV18 and TRBJ1-3): NAGVMQNPRHLVRRRGQEARLRCSPMKGHSHVYWYRQLPEEGLKFMVYLQKENIIDESGMPKERFSAEFPKEGPSILRIQQVVRGDSAAYFCASSPDRNTIYFGEGSWLTVV.